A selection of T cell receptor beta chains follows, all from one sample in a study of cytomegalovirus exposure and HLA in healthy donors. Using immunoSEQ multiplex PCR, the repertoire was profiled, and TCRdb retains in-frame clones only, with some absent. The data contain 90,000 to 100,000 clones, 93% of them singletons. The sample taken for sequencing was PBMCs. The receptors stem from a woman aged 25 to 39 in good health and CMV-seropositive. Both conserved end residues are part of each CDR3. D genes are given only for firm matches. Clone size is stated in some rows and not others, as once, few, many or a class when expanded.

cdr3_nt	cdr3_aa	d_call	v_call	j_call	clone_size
TGTGCCAGCAGCTTAGGTAGCGGGAGTGGGTACGAGCAGTACTTC	CASSLGSGSGYEQYF	TRBD2	TRBV7-2	TRBJ2-7	-
TGTGCCAGCAGCTTAGCGGGAGGGACAGCCAACACCGGGGAGCTGTTTTTT	CASSLAGGTANTGELFF	-	TRBV11-2	TRBJ2-2	-
TGTGCCACCAGCAGAGACGCCAACTTGATGAGCCCTTCCAGGGGTTGGGGGACTGAAGCTTTCTTT	CATSRDANLMSPSRGWGTEAFF	-	TRBV15	TRBJ1-1	once
TGTGCCTGGAGGGCAGGGGGCCACGAGCAGTACTTC	CAWRAGGHEQYF	TRBD1	TRBV30	TRBJ2-7	-
TGCGCCAGCAGCCAAGTTGGAGGGGCGCTATCCTACGAGCAGTACTTC	CASSQVGGALSYEQYF	-	TRBV4-3	TRBJ2-7	-
TGTGCCAGCAACCACAGAACCGGGGAGCTGTTTTTT	CASNHRTGELFF	-	TRBV7-9	TRBJ2-2	-
TGTGCCAGCAGCTTCCGGGGGATCAGAGCAGATACGCAGTATTTT	CASSFRGIRADTQYF	-	TRBV7-2	TRBJ2-3	-
TGTGCCAGTACCTCGCCGGGTGGCTCTAACACTGAAGCTTTCTTT	CASTSPGGSNTEAFF	-	TRBV19	TRBJ1-1	-
TGTGCCAGCAGCCGGGGGGGAGCAGGTCTATACCAAGAGACCCAGTACTTC	CASSRGGAGLYQETQYF	TRBD2	TRBV7-9	TRBJ2-5	once
TGTGCCAGCAGCGCGGGAGATACGCAGTATTTT	CASSAGDTQYF	-	TRBV11-2	TRBJ2-3	once
TGTGCCAGCAGCTTATCGGCAGGTTACAATGAGCAGTTCTTC	CASSLSAGYNEQFF	-	TRBV11-3	TRBJ2-1	-
TGTGCCTGGTCCGGACAGCGTTATAGCAATCAGCCCCAGCATTTT	CAWSGQRYSNQPQHF	-	TRBV30	TRBJ1-5	-
TGTGCCAGCAGCGTAGAGCTAATTCACACAGATACGCAGTATTTT	CASSVELIHTDTQYF	-	TRBV9	TRBJ2-3	-
TGTGCCAGCAGTGTACAGAACACTGAAGCTTTCTTT	CASSVQNTEAFF	-	TRBV28	TRBJ1-1	-
TGTGCCAGCAGCTTTTTGGGGACTAGCGGGAACACAGATACGCAGTATTTT	CASSFLGTSGNTDTQYF	TRBD2	TRBV7-2	TRBJ2-3	-
TGTGCCAGCAGCTCACCAACTAGCGGGAGCGTCGGGGCCAACGTCCTGACTTTC	CASSSPTSGSVGANVLTF	TRBD2	TRBV7-2	TRBJ2-6	once
TGTGCCAGCAGCTTCTCCCCTGGACAGCCCACCGGGGAGCTGTTTTTT	CASSFSPGQPTGELFF	-	TRBV11-2	TRBJ2-2	-
TGTGCCAGCAGGACCGACGGGAGGGAAAGTCAGCCCCAGCATTTT	CASRTDGRESQPQHF	-	TRBV28	TRBJ1-5	-
TGCGCCAGCAGTGAGCGAAGGACTAGCGGATCCTACAATGAGCAGTTCTTC	CASSERRTSGSYNEQFF	TRBD2	TRBV10-2	TRBJ2-1	once
TGTGCCAGCAGTGACTCGATGGGGACAGGGGGGGGTAGCAATCAGCCCCAGCATTTT	CASSDSMGTGGGSNQPQHF	TRBD1	TRBV6-4	TRBJ1-5	-
TGCGCCAGCAGTCAGGGGATGGCGACTAATGAAAAACTGTTTTTT	CASSQGMATNEKLFF	-	TRBV10-1	TRBJ1-4	-
TGTGCCAGCAGCCCTTACAGGGGATTTAACTATGGCTACACCTTC	CASSPYRGFNYGYTF	TRBD1	TRBV6-5	TRBJ1-2	-
TGTGCCAGTAGTGCAGGGACAGGGGGTGGCTACACCTTC	CASSAGTGGGYTF	TRBD1	TRBV19	TRBJ1-2	-
TGTGCCAGCAGTTCACGGGAGATGGCCGGGGAGCTGTTTTTT	CASSSREMAGELFF	-	TRBV27	TRBJ2-2	-
TGTGCCAGCAGCGCCCCACAGGGGAAGCGTGGCTACACCTTC	CASSAPQGKRGYTF	TRBD1	TRBV9	TRBJ1-2	-
TGTGCCAGCAGCCCCCTAGGTCGTGGGGCAGGGGAGAAAGATACGCAGTATTTT	CASSPLGRGAGEKDTQYF	-	TRBV5-6	TRBJ2-3	-
TGTGCCAGCAGTGATCCTAGCGGGGCGGCCTACAATGAGCAGTTCTTC	CASSDPSGAAYNEQFF	TRBD2	TRBV7-2	TRBJ2-1	-
TGTGCCAGCAGCCCCTCGACCTCGGGACAGGGACGAAACGAGCAGTTCTTC	CASSPSTSGQGRNEQFF	TRBD1	TRBV5-5	TRBJ2-1	-
TGTGCCAGCAGCTTTTTACTAGCGGGAGGCACAGATACGCAGTATTTT	CASSFLLAGGTDTQYF	TRBD2	TRBV7-6	TRBJ2-3	-
TGTGCCAGCAGAGAAGACAGGGTAGAAGGGCAGTACTTC	CASREDRVEGQYF	TRBD1	TRBV2	TRBJ2-7	few
TGCGCCAGCAGCCAGCTAGCGGGAGTTCCCGGGGAGCTGTTTTTT	CASSQLAGVPGELFF	TRBD2	TRBV4-3	TRBJ2-2	-
TGTGCCAGCAGTTTATGGGGACAGGGGCGCACAGATACGCAGTATTTT	CASSLWGQGRTDTQYF	TRBD1	TRBV27	TRBJ2-3	-
TGTGCCAGCAGCTTAGAGTGGGGTAGCGGGTCATACAATGAGCAGTTCTTC	CASSLEWGSGSYNEQFF	TRBD2	TRBV11-2	TRBJ2-1	-
TGCGCCAGCAGCCAGCCGGGCCAGGGCACCTACGAGCAGTACTTC	CASSQPGQGTYEQYF	-	TRBV4-1	TRBJ2-7	-
TGTGCCAGCAGCCTTCGATTAGGGGGCCGGGTGAACACTGAAGCTTTCTTT	CASSLRLGGRVNTEAFF	TRBD1	TRBV14	TRBJ1-1	-